This entry features one TCR beta chain sequence. The antigen is unknown. The treatment here: roughly 18 received Ad26.COV2.S at low or high dose, single or two shots; several received placebo; per-sample allocation not given. After the first vaccine or placebo injection, samples were drawn on day 63. Clones were read by immunoSEQ multiplex PCR, and TCRdb kept only the in-frame ones, dropping some. The sample holds 500,000 or so clones; around 85% are singletons and the top ten take roughly 13%. The data were obtained in a study of Ad26.COV2.S vaccination and SARS-CoV-2 variants. Findings of the study overall: There was reportedly substantial breadth in spike-specific CD8+ and CD4+ T cell responses after vaccination. Vaccine recipients had higher spike-specific TCR breadth than placebo recipients.

This CDR3 is 16 amino acids long. The junction had 4 bases not matched to a gene; V was cut back by 2 bases and J by 3 bases. CDR1 and CDR2 from the germline V gene are SGHTA and FQGNSA. This chain uses TRBV7-2 with TRBJ1-5; 10 bases map to TRBD1. The sample here was peripheral blood, taken in a trial of Ad26.COV2.S vaccine versus placebo. The origin of this receptor is a person between 18 and 60 years old who received the Ad26.COV2.S COVID-19 vaccine or a placebo. The CDR3 sequence is CASSLFGTGANQPQHF. CDR3 coding DNA: TGTGCCAGCAGCTTATTTGGGACAGGGGCCAATCAGCCCCAGCATTTT.